This T cell receptor beta chain was recovered during a study of blood T cells in healthy people across ages. Whole-study results and caveats: The study could not conclusively compare naive and antigen-experienced cells, given its unsorted PBMCs. Possibly confounding the expanded clonotype changes was the fact that donor CMV status was unknown.

The CDR3 length is 14 residues. CDR1 and CDR2 (germline): SGHTS, YDEGEE. It was with a sample-barcoded 5' primer and a J-beta primer mix that a second PCR of roughly 6 to 11 cycles was run. TCRdb fed the 5' RACE reads into MiXCR, producing one record per CDR3 protein. The sample has fewer than 2 million distinct CDR3 sequences; more than 35% are singletons. Remarks on this clonotype: Its antigen is not identified. One end of the junction is discordant with germline, which a read error may explain.

The V gene is TRBV5-8, the J gene TRBJ1-2, with TRBD1 as a possible D gene (6 bases). The sequenced sample consisted of blood. This receptor was taken from a human donor in good health. DNA for the CDR3: TGTGCCAACAGCACCTTGGACAGCGGCTATGGCTACACCTTC. Amino acid sequence: CANSTLDSGYGYTF.